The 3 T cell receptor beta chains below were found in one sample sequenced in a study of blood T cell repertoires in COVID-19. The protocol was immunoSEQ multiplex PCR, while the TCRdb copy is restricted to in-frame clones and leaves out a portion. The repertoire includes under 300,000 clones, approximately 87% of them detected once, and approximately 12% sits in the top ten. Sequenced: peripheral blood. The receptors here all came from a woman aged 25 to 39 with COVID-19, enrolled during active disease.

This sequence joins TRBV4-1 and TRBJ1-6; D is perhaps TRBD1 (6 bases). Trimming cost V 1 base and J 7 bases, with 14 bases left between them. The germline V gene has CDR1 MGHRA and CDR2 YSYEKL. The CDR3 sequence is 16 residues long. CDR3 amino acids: CASSQGVDRNNSPLHF. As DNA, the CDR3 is TGCGCCAGCAGCCAAGGGGTGGACAGAAACAATTCACCCCTCCACTTT.

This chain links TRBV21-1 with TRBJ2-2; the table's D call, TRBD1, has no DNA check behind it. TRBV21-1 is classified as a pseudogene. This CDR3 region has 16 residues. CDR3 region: CASSNWDRAQGGELFF. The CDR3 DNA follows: TGTGCCAGCAGCAATTGGGACAGGGCCCAAGGCGGGGAGCTGTTTTTT.

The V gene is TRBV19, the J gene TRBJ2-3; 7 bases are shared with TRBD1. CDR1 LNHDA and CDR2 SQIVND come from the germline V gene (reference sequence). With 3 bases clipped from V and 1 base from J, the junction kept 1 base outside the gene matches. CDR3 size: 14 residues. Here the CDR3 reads CASSIQGGTDTQYF. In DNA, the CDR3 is TGTGCCAGTAGTATTCAGGGGGGCACAGATACGCAGTATTTT.